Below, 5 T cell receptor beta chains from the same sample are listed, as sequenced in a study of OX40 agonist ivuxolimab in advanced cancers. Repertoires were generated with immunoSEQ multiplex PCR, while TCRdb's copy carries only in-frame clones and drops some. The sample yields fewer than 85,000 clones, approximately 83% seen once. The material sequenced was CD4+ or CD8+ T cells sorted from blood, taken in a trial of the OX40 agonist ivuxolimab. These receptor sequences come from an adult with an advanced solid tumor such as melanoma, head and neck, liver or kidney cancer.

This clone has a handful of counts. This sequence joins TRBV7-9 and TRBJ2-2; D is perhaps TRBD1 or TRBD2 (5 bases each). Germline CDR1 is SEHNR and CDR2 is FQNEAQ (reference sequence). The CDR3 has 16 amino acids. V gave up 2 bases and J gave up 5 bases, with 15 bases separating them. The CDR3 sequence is CASSLYRDRSTGELFF. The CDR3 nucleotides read TGTGCCAGCAGCTTATACCGGGACCGCAGTACCGGGGAGCTGTTTTTT.

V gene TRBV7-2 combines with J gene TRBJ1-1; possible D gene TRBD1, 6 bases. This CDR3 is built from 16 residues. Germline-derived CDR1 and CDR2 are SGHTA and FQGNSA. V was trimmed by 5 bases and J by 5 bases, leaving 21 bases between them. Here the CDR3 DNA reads TGTGCCAGCAGCCCTGCGGGGGCGCGGAAACGAACTGAAGCTTTCTTT. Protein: CASSPAGARKRTEAFF.

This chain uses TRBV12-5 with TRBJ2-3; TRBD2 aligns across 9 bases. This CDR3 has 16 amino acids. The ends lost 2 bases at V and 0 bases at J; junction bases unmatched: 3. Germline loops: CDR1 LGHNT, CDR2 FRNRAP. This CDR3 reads CASGLRLAGSTDTQYF. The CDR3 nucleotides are TGTGCTAGTGGTTTGAGGCTAGCGGGGAGCACAGATACGCAGTATTTT.

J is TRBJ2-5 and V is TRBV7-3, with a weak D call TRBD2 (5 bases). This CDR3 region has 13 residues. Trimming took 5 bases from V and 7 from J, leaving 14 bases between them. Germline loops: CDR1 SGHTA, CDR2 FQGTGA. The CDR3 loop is CASSRGSGGTQYF. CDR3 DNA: TGTGCCAGCAGCCGGGGTTCTGGAGGGACCCAGTACTTC.

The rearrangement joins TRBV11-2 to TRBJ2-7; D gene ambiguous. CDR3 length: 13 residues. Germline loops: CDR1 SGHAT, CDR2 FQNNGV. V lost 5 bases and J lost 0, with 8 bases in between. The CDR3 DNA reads TGTGCCAGCAGCCCAAAGGGCTCCTACGAGCAGTACTTC. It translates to CASSPKGSYEQYF.